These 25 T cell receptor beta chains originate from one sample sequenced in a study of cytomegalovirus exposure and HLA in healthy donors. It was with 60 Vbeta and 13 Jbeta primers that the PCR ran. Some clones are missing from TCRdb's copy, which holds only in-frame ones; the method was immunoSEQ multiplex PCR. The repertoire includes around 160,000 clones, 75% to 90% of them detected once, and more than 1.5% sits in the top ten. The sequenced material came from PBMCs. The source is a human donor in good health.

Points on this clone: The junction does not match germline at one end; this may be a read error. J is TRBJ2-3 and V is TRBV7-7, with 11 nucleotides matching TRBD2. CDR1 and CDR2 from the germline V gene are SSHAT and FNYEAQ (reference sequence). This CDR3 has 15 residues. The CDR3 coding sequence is TGTGCTAGCAGCTGGATAGCGGGGGGGCCAGATACGCAGTATTTT. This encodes CASSWIAGGPDTQYF.

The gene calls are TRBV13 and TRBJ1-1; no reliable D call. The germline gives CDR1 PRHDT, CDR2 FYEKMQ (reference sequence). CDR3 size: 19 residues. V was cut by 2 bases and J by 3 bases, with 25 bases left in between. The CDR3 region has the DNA TGTGCCAGCAGCTTAAGAATCGGGTTGATAAGACCTTGGGACACTGAAGCTTTCTTT. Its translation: CASSLRIGLIRPWDTEAFF.

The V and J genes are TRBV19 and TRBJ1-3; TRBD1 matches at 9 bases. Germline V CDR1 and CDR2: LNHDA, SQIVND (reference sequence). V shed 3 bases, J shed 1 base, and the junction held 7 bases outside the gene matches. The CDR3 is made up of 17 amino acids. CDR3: CASSIIDRGKSGNTIYF. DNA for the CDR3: TGTGCCAGTAGTATCATCGACAGGGGGAAGTCTGGAAACACCATATATTTT.

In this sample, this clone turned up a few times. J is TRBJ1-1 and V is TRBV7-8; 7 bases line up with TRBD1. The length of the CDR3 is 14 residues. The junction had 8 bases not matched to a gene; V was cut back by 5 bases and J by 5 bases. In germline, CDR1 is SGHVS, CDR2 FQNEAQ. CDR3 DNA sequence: TGTGCCAGCAGCGAACGACAGGGTAGGACTGAAGCTTTCTTT. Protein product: CASSERQGRTEAFF.

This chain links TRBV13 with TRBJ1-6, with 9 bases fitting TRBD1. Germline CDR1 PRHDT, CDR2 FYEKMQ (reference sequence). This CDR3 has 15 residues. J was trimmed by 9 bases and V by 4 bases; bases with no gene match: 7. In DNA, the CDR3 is TGTGCCAGCAGCTCAACGACAGGGGGGGGTTCACCCCTCCACTTT. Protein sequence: CASSSTTGGGSPLHF.

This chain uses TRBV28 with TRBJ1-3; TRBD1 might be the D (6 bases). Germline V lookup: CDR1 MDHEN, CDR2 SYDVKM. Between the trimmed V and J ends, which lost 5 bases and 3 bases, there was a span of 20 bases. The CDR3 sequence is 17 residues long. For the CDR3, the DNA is TGTGCCAGCAGTACCCCTCCAGGGGAGAACCTTGGAAACACCATATATTTT. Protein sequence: CASSTPPGENLGNTIYF.

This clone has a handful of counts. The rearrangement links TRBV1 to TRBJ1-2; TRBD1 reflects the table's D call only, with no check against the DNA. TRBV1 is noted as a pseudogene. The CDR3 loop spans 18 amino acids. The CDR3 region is CTSSQVRCRDRGNYGYTF. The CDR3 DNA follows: TGCACCAGCAGCCAAGTTAGATGTAGGGACAGGGGAAACTATGGCTACACCTTC.

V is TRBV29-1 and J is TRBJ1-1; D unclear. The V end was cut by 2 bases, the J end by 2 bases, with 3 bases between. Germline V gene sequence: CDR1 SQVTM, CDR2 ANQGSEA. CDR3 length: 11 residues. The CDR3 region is CSVESNTEAFF. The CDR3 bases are TGCAGCGTTGAATCTAACACTGAAGCTTTCTTT.

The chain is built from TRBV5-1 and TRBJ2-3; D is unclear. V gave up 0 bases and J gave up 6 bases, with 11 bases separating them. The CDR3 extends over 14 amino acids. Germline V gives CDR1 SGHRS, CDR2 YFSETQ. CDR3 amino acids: CASSLDAGLDTQYF. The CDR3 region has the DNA TGCGCCAGCAGCTTGGATGCAGGTTTGGATACGCAGTATTTT.

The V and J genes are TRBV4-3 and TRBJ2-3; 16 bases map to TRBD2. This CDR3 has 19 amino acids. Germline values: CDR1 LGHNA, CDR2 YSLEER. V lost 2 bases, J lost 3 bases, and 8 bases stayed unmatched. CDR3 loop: CASSQPGTSGGAKTDTQYF. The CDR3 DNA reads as TGCGCCAGCAGCCAACCTGGGACTAGCGGGGGGGCGAAGACAGATACGCAGTATTTT.

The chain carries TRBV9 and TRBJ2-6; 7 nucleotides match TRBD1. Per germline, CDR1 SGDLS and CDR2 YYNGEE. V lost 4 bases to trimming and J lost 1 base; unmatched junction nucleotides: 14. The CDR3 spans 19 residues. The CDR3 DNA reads TGTGCCAGCAGCACTAAAGGACAGGTTGTATTTTCTGGGGCCAACGTCCTGACTTTC. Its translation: CASSTKGQVVFSGANVLTF.

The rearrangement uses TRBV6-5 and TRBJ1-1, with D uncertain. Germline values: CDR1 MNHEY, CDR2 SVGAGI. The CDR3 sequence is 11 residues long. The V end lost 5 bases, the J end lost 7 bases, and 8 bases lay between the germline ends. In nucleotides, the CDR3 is TGTGCCAGCAGTACCCCGAGTGAAGCTTTCTTT. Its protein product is CASSTPSEAFF.

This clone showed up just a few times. CDR3 in DNA: TGTGCCAGCTCAAATGGACAGGGAGAAGCTTTCTTT. The encoded protein is CASSNGQGEAFF. V usage is TRBV18 and J usage is TRBJ1-1; 8 nucleotides line up with TRBD1. V lost 5 bases, J lost 8 bases, and 4 bases stayed unmatched. Germline CDR1 and CDR2: KGHSH and LQKENI. This CDR3 contains 12 residues.

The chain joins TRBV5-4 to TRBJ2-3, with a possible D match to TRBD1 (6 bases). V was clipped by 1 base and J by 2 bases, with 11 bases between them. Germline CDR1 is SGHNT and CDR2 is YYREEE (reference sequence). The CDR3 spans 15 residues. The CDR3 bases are TGTGCCAGCAGCTTGCCCCAGGGGAACACAGATACGCAGTATTTT. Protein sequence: CASSLPQGNTDTQYF.

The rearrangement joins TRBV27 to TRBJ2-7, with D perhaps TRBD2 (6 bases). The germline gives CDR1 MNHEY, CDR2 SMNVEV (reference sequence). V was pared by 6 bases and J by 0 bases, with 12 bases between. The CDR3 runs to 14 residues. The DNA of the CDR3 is TGTGCCAGCAGCGTCGGAGGGAACTCCTACGAGCAGTACTTC. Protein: CASSVGGNSYEQYF.

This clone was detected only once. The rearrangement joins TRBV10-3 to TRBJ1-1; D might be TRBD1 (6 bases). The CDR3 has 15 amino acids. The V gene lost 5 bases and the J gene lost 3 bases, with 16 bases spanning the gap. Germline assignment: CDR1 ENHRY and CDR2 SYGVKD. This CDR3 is CAISKQGMADTEAFF. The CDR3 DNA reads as TGTGCCATCAGTAAACAGGGAATGGCGGACACTGAAGCTTTCTTT.

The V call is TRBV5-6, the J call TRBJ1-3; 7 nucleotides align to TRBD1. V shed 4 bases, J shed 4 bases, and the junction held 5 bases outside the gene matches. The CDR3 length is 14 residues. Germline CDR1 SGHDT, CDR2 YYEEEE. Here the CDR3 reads CASSPPGGGNTIYF. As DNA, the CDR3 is TGTGCCAGCAGCCCCCCAGGGGGAGGAAACACCATATATTTT.

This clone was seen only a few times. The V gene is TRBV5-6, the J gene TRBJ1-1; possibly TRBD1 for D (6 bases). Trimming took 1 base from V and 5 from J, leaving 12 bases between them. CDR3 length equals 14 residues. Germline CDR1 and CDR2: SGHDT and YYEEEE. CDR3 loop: CASSLPGVRTEAFF. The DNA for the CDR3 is TGTGCCAGCAGCTTGCCAGGGGTGAGGACTGAAGCTTTCTTT.

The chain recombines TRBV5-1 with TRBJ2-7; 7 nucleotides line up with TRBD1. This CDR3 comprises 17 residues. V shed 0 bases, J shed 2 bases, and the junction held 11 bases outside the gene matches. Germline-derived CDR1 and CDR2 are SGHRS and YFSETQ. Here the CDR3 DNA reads TGCGCCAGCAGCTTGGGCCGTGGGGCAGGGGGAACCTACGAGCAGTACTTC. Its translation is CASSLGRGAGGTYEQYF.

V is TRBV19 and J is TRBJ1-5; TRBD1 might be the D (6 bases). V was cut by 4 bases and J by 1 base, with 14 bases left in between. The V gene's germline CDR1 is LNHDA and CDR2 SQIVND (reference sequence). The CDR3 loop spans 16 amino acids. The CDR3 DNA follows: TGTGCCAGTAGTAAAGACCGGGACACGAGCAATCAGCCCCAGCATTTT. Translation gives CASSKDRDTSNQPQHF.

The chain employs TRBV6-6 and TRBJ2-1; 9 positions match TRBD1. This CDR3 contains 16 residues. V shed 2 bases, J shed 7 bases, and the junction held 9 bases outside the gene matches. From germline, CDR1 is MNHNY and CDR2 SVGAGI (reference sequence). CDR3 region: CASSYPRDREINEQFF. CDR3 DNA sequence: TGTGCCAGCAGTTACCCCCGGGACAGGGAGATAAATGAGCAGTTCTTC.

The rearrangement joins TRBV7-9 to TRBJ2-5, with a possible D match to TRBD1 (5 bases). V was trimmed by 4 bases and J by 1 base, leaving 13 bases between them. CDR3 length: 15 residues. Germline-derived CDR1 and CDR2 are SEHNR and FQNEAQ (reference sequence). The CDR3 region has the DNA TGTGCCAGCAGCTCCGACAGCGAATCCCAAGAGACCCAGTACTTC. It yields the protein CASSSDSESQETQYF.

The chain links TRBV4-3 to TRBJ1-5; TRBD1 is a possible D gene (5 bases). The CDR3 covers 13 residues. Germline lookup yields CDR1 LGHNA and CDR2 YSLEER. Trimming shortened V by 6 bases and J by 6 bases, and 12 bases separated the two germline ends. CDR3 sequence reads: CASSPAGLQPQHF. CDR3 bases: TGCGCCAGCAGTCCCGCAGGGCTTCAGCCCCAGCATTTT.

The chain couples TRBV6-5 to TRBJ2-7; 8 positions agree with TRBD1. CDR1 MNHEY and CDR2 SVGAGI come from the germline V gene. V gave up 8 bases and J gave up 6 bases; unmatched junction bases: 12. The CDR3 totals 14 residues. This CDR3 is CASGRAGGFFEQYF. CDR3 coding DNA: TGTGCCAGCGGAAGGGCAGGGGGCTTTTTCGAGCAGTACTTC.

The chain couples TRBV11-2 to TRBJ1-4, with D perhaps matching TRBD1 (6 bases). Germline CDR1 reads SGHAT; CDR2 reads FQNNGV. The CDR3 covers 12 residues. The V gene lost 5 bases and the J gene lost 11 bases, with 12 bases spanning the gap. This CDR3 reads CASSQAGEKLFF. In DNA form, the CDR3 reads TGTGCCAGCAGCCAAGCAGGGGAGAAACTGTTTTTT.